This T cell receptor (beta chain) was captured in a study of OX40 agonist ivuxolimab in advanced cancers. Per the germline V gene, CDR1 is SGHRS and CDR2 is YFSETQ. Trimming pared 4 bases from V and 9 bases from J, leaving 11 bases between. The CDR3 contains 12 residues. Method: immunoSEQ multiplex PCR; TCRdb's copy keeps in-frame clones and lacks some. The profile covers more than 85,000 clones, with roughly nine tenths appearing a single time and about 1.7% taken by the ten largest. V and J are TRBV5-1 and TRBJ2-1; perhaps D is TRBD1 or TRBD2 (6 bases each). Source: CD4+ or CD8+ T cells sorted from blood, taken in a trial of the OX40 agonist ivuxolimab. The receptor's source is an adult with an advanced solid tumor such as melanoma, head and neck, liver or kidney cancer. The CDR3 region is CASSIQGGEQFF. For the CDR3, the DNA is TGCGCCAGCAGCATACAGGGAGGTGAGCAGTTCTTC.